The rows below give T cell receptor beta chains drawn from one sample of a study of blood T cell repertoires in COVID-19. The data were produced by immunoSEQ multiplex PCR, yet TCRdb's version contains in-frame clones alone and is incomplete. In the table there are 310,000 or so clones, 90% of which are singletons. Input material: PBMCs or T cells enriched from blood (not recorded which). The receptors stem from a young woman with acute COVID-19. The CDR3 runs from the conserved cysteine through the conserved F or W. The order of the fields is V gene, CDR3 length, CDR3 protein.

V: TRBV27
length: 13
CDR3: CASSLATNTEAFF

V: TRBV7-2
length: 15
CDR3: CASSLMGGDGSEAFF

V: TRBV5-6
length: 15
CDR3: CASSSPGLAVYEQYF

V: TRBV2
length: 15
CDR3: CASSEMTGAGNEQFF

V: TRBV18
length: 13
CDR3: CASSPRAGEGYTF

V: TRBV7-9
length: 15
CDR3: CASSADRGLSYEQYF

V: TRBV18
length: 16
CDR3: CASSPLGTGRNSPLHF

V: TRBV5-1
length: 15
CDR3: CASSTRQGAGEKLFF

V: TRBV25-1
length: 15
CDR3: CASGASSSYNSPLHF

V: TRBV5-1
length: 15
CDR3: CASSFGQGVMNQLFF

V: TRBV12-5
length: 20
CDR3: CASGLDYPRQGPLAKNIQYF

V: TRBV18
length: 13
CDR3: CASSPGVHYGYTF

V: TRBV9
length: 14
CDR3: CASSARALGLEQYF

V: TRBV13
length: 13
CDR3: CASSERQIYEQYF

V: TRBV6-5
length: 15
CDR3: CASRLGQYSNQPQHF

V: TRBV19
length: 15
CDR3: CASSLGQENNQPQHF

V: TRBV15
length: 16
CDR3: CATSEKTGTGNQPQHF

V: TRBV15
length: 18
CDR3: CATSRDWAGFSGHNEQFF

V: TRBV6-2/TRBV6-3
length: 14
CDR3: CASSPLSETRPQHF

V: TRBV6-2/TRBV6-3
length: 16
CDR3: CASSPFGGSSYNEQFF

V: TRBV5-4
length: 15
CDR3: CASSLAPGGNYGYTF

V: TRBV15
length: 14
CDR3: CATRRERNNNEQFF

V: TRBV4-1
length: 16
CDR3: CASSPQSGSSYNEQFF

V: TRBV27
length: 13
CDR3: CASSLGPGVLAVF

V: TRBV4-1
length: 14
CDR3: CASSQGQGGETQYF

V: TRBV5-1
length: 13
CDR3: CASSFDRPYGYTF

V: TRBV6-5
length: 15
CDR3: CATQSSSRSEDTQYF

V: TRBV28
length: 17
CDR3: CASSRGVAAYSNQPQHF

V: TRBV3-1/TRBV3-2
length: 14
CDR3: CASSQGLSNQPQHF

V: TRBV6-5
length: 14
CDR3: CAISNRQGAGELFF

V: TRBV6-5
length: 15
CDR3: CASSPQREGRLEQYF

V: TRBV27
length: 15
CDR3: CASSWNSRGNTEAFF

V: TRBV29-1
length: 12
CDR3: CSVVGAGTEAFF

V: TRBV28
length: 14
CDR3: CASETGGITGELFF

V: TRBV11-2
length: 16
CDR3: CASSLEPTGGGSPLHF

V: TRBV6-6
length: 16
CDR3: CASTSLGGRNVDTQYF

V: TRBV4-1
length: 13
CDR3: CASSRGVSYEQYF

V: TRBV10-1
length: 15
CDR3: CASNPLAGTQETQYF

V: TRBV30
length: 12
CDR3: CAWRTGVGGYTF

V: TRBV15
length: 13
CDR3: CATRGGSSYEQYF

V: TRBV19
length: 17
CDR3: CASNRSPGQGYNEKLFF

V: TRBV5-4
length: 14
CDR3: CASSIPNRGDEQFF

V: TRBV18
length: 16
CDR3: CASSPTNQGFNYGYTF

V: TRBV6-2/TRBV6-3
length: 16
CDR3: CASSYWGRGQANEQFF

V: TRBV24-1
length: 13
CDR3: CATSGSGTDTQYF

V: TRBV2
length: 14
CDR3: CASSVTEGIMTQHF